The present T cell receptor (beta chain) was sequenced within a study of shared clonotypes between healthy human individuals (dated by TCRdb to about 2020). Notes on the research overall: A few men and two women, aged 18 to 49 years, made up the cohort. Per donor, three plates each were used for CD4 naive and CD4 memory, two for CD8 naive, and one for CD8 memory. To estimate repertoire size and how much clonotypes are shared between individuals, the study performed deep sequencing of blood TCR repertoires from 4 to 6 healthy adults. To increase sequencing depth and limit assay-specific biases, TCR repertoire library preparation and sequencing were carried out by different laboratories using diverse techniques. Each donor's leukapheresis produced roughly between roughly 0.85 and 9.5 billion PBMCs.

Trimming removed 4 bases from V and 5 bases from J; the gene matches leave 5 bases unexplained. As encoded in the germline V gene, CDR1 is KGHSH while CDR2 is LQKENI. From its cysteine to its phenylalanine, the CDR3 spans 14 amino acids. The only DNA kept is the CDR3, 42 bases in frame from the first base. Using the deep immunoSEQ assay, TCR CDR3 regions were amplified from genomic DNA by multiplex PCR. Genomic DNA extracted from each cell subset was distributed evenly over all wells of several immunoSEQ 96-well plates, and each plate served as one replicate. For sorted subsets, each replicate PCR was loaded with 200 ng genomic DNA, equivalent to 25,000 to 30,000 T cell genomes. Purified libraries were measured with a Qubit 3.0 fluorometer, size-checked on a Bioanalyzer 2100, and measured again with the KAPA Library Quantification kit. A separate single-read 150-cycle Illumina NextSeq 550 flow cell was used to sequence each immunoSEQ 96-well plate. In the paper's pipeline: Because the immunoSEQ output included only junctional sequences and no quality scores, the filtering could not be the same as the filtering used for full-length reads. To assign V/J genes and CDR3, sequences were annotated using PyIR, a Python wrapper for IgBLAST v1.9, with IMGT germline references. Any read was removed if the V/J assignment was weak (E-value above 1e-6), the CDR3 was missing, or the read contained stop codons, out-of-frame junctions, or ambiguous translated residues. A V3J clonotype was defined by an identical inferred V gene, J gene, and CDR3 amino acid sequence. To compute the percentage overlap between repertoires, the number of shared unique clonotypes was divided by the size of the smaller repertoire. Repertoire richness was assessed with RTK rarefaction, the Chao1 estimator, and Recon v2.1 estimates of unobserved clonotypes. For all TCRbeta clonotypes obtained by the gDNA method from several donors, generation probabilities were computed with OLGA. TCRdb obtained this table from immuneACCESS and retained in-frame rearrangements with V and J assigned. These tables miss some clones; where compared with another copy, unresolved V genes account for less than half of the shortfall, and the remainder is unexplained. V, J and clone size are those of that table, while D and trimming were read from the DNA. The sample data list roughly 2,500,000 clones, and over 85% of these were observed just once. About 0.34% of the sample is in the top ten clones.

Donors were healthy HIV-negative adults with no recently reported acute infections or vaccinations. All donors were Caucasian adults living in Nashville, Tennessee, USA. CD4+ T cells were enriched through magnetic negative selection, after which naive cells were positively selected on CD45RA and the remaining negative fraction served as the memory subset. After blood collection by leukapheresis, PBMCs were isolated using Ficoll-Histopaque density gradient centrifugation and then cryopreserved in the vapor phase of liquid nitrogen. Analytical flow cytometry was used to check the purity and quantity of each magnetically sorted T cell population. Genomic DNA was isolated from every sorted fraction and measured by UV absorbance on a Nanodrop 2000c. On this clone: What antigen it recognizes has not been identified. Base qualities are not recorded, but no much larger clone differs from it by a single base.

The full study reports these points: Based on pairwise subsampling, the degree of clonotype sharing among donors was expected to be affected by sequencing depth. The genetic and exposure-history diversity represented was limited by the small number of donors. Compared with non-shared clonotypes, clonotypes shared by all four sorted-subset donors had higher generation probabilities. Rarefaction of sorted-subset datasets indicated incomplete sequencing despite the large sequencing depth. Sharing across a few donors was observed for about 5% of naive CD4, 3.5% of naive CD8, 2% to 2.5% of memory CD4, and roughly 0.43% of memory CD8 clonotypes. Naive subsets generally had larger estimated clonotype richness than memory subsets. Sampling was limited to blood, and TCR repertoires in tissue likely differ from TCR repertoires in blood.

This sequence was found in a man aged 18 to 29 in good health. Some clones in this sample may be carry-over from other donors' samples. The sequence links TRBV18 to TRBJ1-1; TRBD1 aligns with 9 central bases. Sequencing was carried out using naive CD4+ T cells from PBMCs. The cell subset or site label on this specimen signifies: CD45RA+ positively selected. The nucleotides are TGTGCCAGCTCACGCGGACAGGGGTGGACTGAAGCTTTCTTT. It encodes CASSRGQGWTEAFF.